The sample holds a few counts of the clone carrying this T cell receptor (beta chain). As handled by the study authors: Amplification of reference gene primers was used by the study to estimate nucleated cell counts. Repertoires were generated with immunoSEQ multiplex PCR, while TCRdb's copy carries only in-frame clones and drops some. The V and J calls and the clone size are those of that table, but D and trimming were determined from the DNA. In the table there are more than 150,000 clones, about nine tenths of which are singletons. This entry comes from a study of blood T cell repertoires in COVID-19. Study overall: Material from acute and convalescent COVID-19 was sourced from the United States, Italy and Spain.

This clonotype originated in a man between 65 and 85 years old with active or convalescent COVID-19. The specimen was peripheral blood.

The CDR3 sequence is CASRRTFGGEKLFF. The DNA for the CDR3 is TGTGCCAGCAGACGGACATTCGGCGGTGAAAAACTGTTTTTT. V usage is TRBV6-5 and J usage is TRBJ1-4; the D gene is possibly TRBD1 (5 bases). With 6 bases removed from V and 7 bases from J, the gap between germline ends came to 15 bases. The germline V gene encodes CDR1 MNHEY and CDR2 SVGAGI. This CDR3 has 14 amino acids.